This TCR beta chain came from a study of T cell repertoires in cytomegalovirus infection (dated by TCRdb to the late 2010s). In terms of the full investigation: Donor HLA type was relevant to the analysis, as public TCR beta signatures indicated carriage of CMV infection together with the matching HLA type.

Points the paper makes about the study in general: In both this cohort and an independent cohort of 300 to 450 donors, the cumulative frequency of public TCR beta family members distinguished carriers of CMV infection plus the relevant HLA type. The ex vivo response was dominated by HLA-C-restricted CMV-specific TCR beta clonotypes, which also provided the single most frequent clonotype in two of eight donors.

CDR1 and CDR2, looked up from the germline V gene (reference sequence), are LNHDA and SQIVND. Counted from cysteine to phenylalanine, this CDR3 has 15 amino acids. The kept DNA is CDR3 alone, 45 bases in frame from the first base. For this chain, trimming is 4 bases at the V end and 8 bases at the J end, and the number of junction bases without a gene match is 9. This clonotype was observed a handful of times. There is no known antigen for this receptor. No clone much larger than this one lies a single base away; base qualities are absent. The listed sequencing device is Illumina HiSeq 1500. TCRdb trimmed public reads at Q25 via fastp, called clones via MiXCR and kept in-frame beta chains. Merged by CDR3 protein, the rows form single entries marked with the most common genes and DNA. The sample data list nearly 550,000 distinct CDR3 sequences, and 15% to 20% of these were observed just once. The ten most abundant clones make up 20% to 30% of the sample.

Sample: CD8+ T cells from PBMCs. The chain is made from TRBV19 and TRBJ1-2, with 11 central nucleotides matching TRBD1. This receptor was taken from a human donor in good health (CMV status not recorded). Some clones in this sample may be carry-over from other donors' samples. The CDR3 region has the sequence CASSTDRGRLRGYTF. The nucleotide sequence is TGTGCCAGTAGTACGGACAGGGGGCGGCTGAGGGGCTACACCTTC.